One sample yielded the 28 T cell receptor beta chains listed below, sequenced in a study of blood T cell repertoires in COVID-19. Profiling relied on immunoSEQ multiplex PCR, and the TCRdb table lists in-frame clones only, not all of them. The sample contains about 130,000 clones, approximately 83% of which appear only once. The specimen sequenced was PBMCs or T cells enriched from blood (not recorded which). Receptors were obtained from a man between 50 and 59 years old who had recovered from COVID-19.

The CDR3 reads CASSFGGTVHYEQYF. CDR3 nucleotides: TGTGCCAGCAGCTTCGGGGGAACCGTCCACTACGAGCAGTACTTC. The chain joins TRBV5-4 to TRBJ2-7; the D gene is possibly TRBD2 (6 bases). The V gene lost 2 bases and the J gene lost 3 bases, with 15 bases spanning the gap. Looked up from germline, CDR1 is SGHNT and CDR2 is YYREEE (reference sequence). CDR3 length: 15 residues.

V usage is TRBV27 and J usage is TRBJ1-1; tentatively, D is TRBD1 (6 bases). From germline, CDR1 is MNHEY and CDR2 SMNVEV (reference sequence). V shed 3 bases and J shed 4 bases, with 12 bases lying between them. The CDR3 loop spans 14 amino acids. The CDR3, as DNA: TGTGCCAGCAGTTTGAGGGGGTTGACCACTGAAGCTTTCTTT. It yields the protein CASSLRGLTTEAFF.

This clone has a single count. The chain combines TRBV4-3 with TRBJ2-3, with 8 bases that match TRBD1. From germline, CDR1 is LGHNA and CDR2 YSLEER. V lost 3 bases, J lost 3 bases, and 5 bases stayed unmatched. This CDR3 has 15 amino acids. CDR3 sequence reads: CASSQDRVGTDTQYF. For the CDR3, the DNA is TGCGCCAGCAGCCAGGACAGGGTAGGGACAGATACGCAGTATTTT.

This chain joins TRBV24-1 and TRBJ2-2; maybe TRBD1 (6 bases). Between the trimmed V and J ends, which lost 6 bases and 0 bases, there was a span of 16 bases. The germline gives CDR1 KGHDR, CDR2 SFDVKD. CDR3 length equals 17 residues. The CDR3 loop is CATSQHSGTPNTGELFF. Here the CDR3 DNA reads TGTGCCACCAGTCAGCACTCCGGGACACCGAACACCGGGGAGCTGTTTTTT.

This chain connects TRBV5-1 to TRBJ1-1, with TRBD1 as a possible D gene (5 bases). The V end was cut by 4 bases, the J end by 2 bases, with 15 bases between. The germline V gene has CDR1 SGHRS and CDR2 YFSETQ. CDR3 length: 15 amino acids. CDR3 sequence (DNA): TGCGCCAGCAGCGTGACCCAGGGATTTAACACTGAAGCTTTCTTT. Amino acids: CASSVTQGFNTEAFF.

The chain recombines TRBV7-6 with TRBJ1-5; tentatively, D is TRBD1 (6 bases). Germline values: CDR1 SGHVS, CDR2 FNYEAQ. This CDR3 spans 17 amino acids. V was shortened by 0 bases and J by 0 bases, with 12 bases between the two germline ends. The CDR3 spells CASSLALNRDSNQPQHF. The CDR3, as DNA: TGTGCCAGCAGCTTAGCCTTAAACAGGGATAGCAATCAGCCCCAGCATTTT. Complete variable domain (other parts from reference TRBV7-6 and TRBJ1-5): GAGVSQSPRYKVTKRGQDVALRCDPISGHVSLYWYRQALGQGPEFLTYFNYEAQQDKSGLPNDRFSAERPEGSISTLTIQRTEQRDSAMYRCASSLALNRDSNQPQHFGDGTRLSIL.

This chain uses TRBV19 with TRBJ2-7, with 7 nucleotides matching TRBD1. CDR1 and CDR2 from the germline V gene are LNHDA and SQIVND (reference sequence). The CDR3 consists of 14 residues. Germline trimming cut 5 bases from V and 0 bases from J; bases unmatched to any gene: 4. This CDR3 reads CASSQAGGSYEQYF. The CDR3 bases are TGTGCCAGTAGTCAGGCAGGGGGCTCCTACGAGCAGTACTTC. Full variable domain (missing parts from reference TRBV19 and TRBJ2-7): DGGITQSPKYLFRKEGQNVTLSCEQNLNHDAMYWYRQDPGQGLRLIYYSQIVNDFQKGDIAEGYSVSREKKESFPLTVTSAQKNPTAFYLCASSQAGGSYEQYFGPGTRLTVT.

The CDR3 DNA sequence: TGTGCCAGCTCAATGGGGCGGGGGGATCAGCCCCAGCATTTT. It specifies CASSMGRGDQPQHF. The chain employs TRBV18 and TRBJ1-5; D may be TRBD1 (5 bases). CDR1 and CDR2 (germline): KGHSH, LQKENI. Trimming removed 5 bases from V and 5 bases from J, with 13 bases in between. There are 14 residues in the CDR3. Using reference TRBV18 and TRBJ1-5 for the parts outside the CDR3, the full variable domain is NAGVMQNPRHLVRRRGQEARLRCSPMKGHSHVYWYRQLPEEGLKFMVYLQKENIIDESGMPKERFSAEFPKEGPSILRIQQVVRGDSAAYFCASSMGRGDQPQHFGDGTRLSIL.

This clone was seen just once. The rearrangement joins TRBV19 to TRBJ1-2; D is possibly TRBD1 (6 bases). V shed 3 bases and J shed 5 bases, with 16 bases lying between them. Germline loops: CDR1 LNHDA, CDR2 SQIVND (reference sequence). This CDR3 spans 15 amino acids. In DNA, the CDR3 is TGTGCCAGTAGTATTCTCCCGACAGGCCTTTATGGCTACACCTTC. Its translation is CASSILPTGLYGYTF. The variable domain in full, completed from reference TRBV19 and TRBJ1-2, reads DGGITQSPKYLFRKEGQNVTLSCEQNLNHDAMYWYRQDPGQGLRLIYYSQIVNDFQKGDIAEGYSVSREKKESFPLTVTSAQKNPTAFYLCASSILPTGLYGYTFGSGTRLTVV.

J is TRBJ2-2 and V is TRBV3-1 (or the pseudogene TRBV3-2); 10 nucleotides agree with TRBD2. The trim removed 1 base at V and 4 bases at J, leaving 3 bases unmatched. Germline CDR1 LGHDT, CDR2 YNNKEL (reference sequence). This CDR3 has 16 residues. The CDR3 loop is CASSQGTSGVTGELFF. The DNA of the CDR3 is TGTGCCAGCAGCCAAGGGACTAGCGGAGTCACCGGGGAGCTGTTTTTT.

The chain combines TRBV27 with TRBJ2-7; 8 bases match TRBD2. The V and J ends lost 2 bases and 5 bases, in that order; junction bases with no gene match: 17. Germline V gene data show CDR1 as MNHEY and CDR2 as SMNVEV (reference sequence). This CDR3 has 18 amino acids. The CDR3 is CASSLTGAVRLAGHEQYF. As DNA, the CDR3 is TGTGCCAGCAGTTTAACCGGAGCGGTGAGGCTAGCGGGCCACGAGCAGTACTTC.

CDR3 sequence (DNA): TGCGCCAGCAGCCAGGCGGGGACCTATGGCTACACCTTC. It codes for CASSQAGTYGYTF. The genes are TRBV4-3 and TRBJ1-2; TRBD1 is a possible D gene (5 bases). Trimming stripped 3 bases from V and 4 bases from J, with 9 bases between. The CDR3 has 13 amino acids. Per germline, CDR1 LGHNA and CDR2 YSLEER.

The CDR3 coding sequence is TGTGCCAGCAGCTTAGTGGCAGGGGTGAACACCATATATTTT. Residues: CASSLVAGVNTIYF. This chain uses TRBV7-8 with TRBJ1-3; tentative D call: TRBD1 (6 bases). The CDR3 extends over 14 amino acids. V lost 1 base to trimming and J lost 7 bases, with 11 bases between them. Germline V CDR1 and CDR2: SGHVS, FQNEAQ.

The chain combines TRBV6-1 with TRBJ2-7; 9 bases align to TRBD1. V was clipped by 4 bases and J by 1 base; unmatched bases: 14. Per germline, CDR1 MNHNS and CDR2 SASEGT. The CDR3 is made up of 18 amino acids. As DNA, the CDR3 is TGTGCCAGCAGTGTCCGGGACAGGGACCCTCTTCCTTCCTACGAGCAGTACTTC. Protein: CASSVRDRDPLPSYEQYF.

Here the CDR3 DNA reads TGTGCCAGCAGCGTAGGGGGAGGGGGTAAGACCCAGTACTTC. Translating it yields CASSVGGGGKTQYF. J is TRBJ2-5 and V is TRBV9; weak D call: TRBD2 (7 bases). Germline lookup yields CDR1 SGDLS and CDR2 YYNGEE. Trimming pared 0 bases from V and 6 bases from J, leaving 12 bases between. CDR3 length equals 14 residues. Together with reference TRBV9 and TRBJ2-5, the CDR3 gives the full variable domain: DSGVTQTPKHLITATGQRVTLRCSPRSGDLSVYWYQQSLDQGLQFLIQYYNGEERAKGNILERFSAQQFPDLHSELNLSSLELGDSALYFCASSVGGGGKTQYFGPGTRLLVL.

The table lists this clone with a count of one. This rearrangement joins TRBV18 to TRBJ1-5, with 7 bases identical to TRBD1. J gave up 1 base and V 3 bases, and 3 bases lay outside the gene matches. Germline CDR1 reads KGHSH; CDR2 reads LQKENI. The CDR3 covers 15 residues. The CDR3 DNA reads TGTGCCAGCTCACCCTCGACAGGGAGCAATCAGCCCCAGCATTTT. This sequence encodes CASSPSTGSNQPQHF.

The V and J genes are TRBV7-8 and TRBJ2-7, with 10 bases matching TRBD2. This CDR3 is 17 amino acids long. Germline assignment: CDR1 SGHVS and CDR2 FQNEAQ. With 1 base clipped from V and 4 bases from J, the junction kept 10 bases outside the gene matches. The CDR3 bases are TGTGCCAGCAGCTTAGATCTGGGGCTAGCGGGGGCTTACGAGCAGTACTTC. Its translation is CASSLDLGLAGAYEQYF.

The rearrangement uses TRBV4-3 and TRBJ1-2; D is uncertain. Deletions cut 4 bases from V and 4 bases from J, with 13 bases between. Looked up from germline, CDR1 is LGHNA and CDR2 is YSLEER. There are 14 residues in the CDR3. The DNA of the CDR3 is TGCGCCAGCAGCCTCGCCGGGGTTGGCTATGGCTACACCTTC. Translating gives CASSLAGVGYGYTF.

This rearrangement joins TRBV19 to TRBJ1-4; 7 bases match TRBD1. J was trimmed by 8 bases and V by 6 bases; bases with no gene match: 12. Germline CDR1 reads LNHDA; CDR2 reads SQIVND (reference sequence). The CDR3 has 15 amino acids. CDR3 sequence reads: CASSPPQGSREKLFF. CDR3 nucleotides: TGTGCCAGTAGCCCTCCACAGGGGAGTCGGGAAAAACTGTTTTTT.

The rearrangement joins TRBV7-2 to TRBJ2-1, with D uncertain. The V end lost 5 bases, the J end lost 9 bases, and 20 bases lay between the germline ends. The CDR3 has 15 residues. From germline, CDR1 is SGHTA and CDR2 FQGNSA. CDR3 in amino acids: CASSPTDSIATEQFF. CDR3 DNA sequence: TGTGCCAGCAGCCCAACCGACTCAATAGCTACTGAGCAGTTCTTC.

There are a few counts of this clone. The V call is TRBV10-1, the J call TRBJ2-7, with 8 bases lining up with TRBD1. This CDR3 region has 15 residues. J gave up 3 bases and V 1 base, and 5 bases lay outside the gene matches. CDR1 and CDR2 (germline): WNHNN, SYGVQD (reference sequence). The CDR3 bases are TGCGCCAGCAGTGAGTTCCCCGGGACAGGCTACGAGCAGTACTTC. It specifies CASSEFPGTGYEQYF.

The J gene is TRBJ2-3, the V gene TRBV28; D ambiguous. Germline CDR1 and CDR2: MDHEN and SYDVKM. Trimming removed 3 bases from V and 5 bases from J, with 15 bases in between. This CDR3 region has 15 residues. The CDR3 reads CASSFDSIDLDTQYF. CDR3 in DNA: TGTGCCAGCAGTTTTGACTCAATTGACTTAGATACGCAGTATTTT.

The rearrangement joins TRBV4-3 to TRBJ1-6; D ambiguous. With 0 bases removed from V and 0 bases from J, the gap between germline ends came to 6 bases. The CDR3 is made up of 16 amino acids. Looked up from germline, CDR1 is LGHNA and CDR2 is YSLEER. CDR3 region: CASSQELRSYNSPLHF. CDR3 bases: TGCGCCAGCAGCCAAGAATTGCGCTCCTATAATTCACCCCTCCACTTT.

Of note for this clone: The same CDR3 can be traced to other DNA sequences in this sample. The J gene is TRBJ2-5, the V gene TRBV18; TRBD2 aligns across 10 bases. V lost 2 bases to trimming and J lost 5 bases; unmatched junction nucleotides: 2. There are 14 residues in the CDR3. Germline V gene sequence: CDR1 KGHSH, CDR2 LQKENI. DNA for the CDR3: TGTGCCAGCTCACCAACTAGCGGGGAGGAGACCCAGTACTTC. It translates to CASSPTSGEETQYF.

The chain uses TRBV6-5 and TRBJ1-1, with TRBD1 identical over 10 bases. Germline V gene data show CDR1 as MNHEY and CDR2 as SVGAGI. V dropped 5 bases and J dropped 4; count of bases not matched to a gene: 4. CDR3 size: 14 residues. The CDR3 protein is CASSRQGAGTEAFF. Here the CDR3 DNA reads TGTGCCAGCAGTCGACAGGGGGCGGGCACTGAAGCTTTCTTT.

The table lists this clone with a few counts. This rearrangement joins TRBV15 to TRBJ1-3, with D possibly matching TRBD1 (6 bases). The CDR3 loop spans 15 amino acids. The ends were cut back, 1 base at V and 3 bases at J, with 10 bases in the middle. Germline lookup yields CDR1 LNHNV and CDR2 YYDKDF (reference sequence). The chain's CDR3 is CATSRVGGLGNTIYF. CDR3 DNA: TGTGCCACCAGCAGAGTCGGGGGGCTTGGAAACACCATATATTTT.

The chain has TRBV10-3 and TRBJ2-2; 7 positions agree with TRBD2. This CDR3 spans 15 amino acids. Trimming removed 3 bases from V and 6 bases from J; junction bases left unmatched: 7. CDR1 and CDR2 (germline): ENHRY, SYGVKD. This CDR3 reads CAISEASGFPGELFF. CDR3 nucleotide sequence: TGTGCCATCAGTGAAGCTAGCGGCTTTCCCGGGGAGCTGTTTTTT.

For this clone: No DNA is shown, since the ends of the CDR3 on it are uncertain; the CDR3 is the one TCRdb lists. The rearrangement links TRBV12-5 to TRBJ1-4; the table's TRBD1 call for D was not verified on the DNA. The germline gives CDR1 LGHNT, CDR2 FRNRAP. The CDR3 is 19 residues long, counting both termini. The CDR3 region is CASGLVMGRNWGDNEKLFF.